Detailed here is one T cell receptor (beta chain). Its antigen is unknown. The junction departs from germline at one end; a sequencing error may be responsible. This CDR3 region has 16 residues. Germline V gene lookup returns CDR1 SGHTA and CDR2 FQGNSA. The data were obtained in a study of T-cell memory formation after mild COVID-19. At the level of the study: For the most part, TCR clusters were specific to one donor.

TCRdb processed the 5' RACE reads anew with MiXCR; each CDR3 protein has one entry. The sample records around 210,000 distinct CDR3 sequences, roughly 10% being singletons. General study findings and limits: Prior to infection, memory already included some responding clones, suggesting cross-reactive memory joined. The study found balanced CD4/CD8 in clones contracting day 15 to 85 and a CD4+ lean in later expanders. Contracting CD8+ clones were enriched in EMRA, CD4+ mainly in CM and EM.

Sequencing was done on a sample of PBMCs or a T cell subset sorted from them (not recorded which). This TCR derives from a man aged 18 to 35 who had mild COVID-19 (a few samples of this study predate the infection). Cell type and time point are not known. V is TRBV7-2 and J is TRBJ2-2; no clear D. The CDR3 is CASSLVSLINSGELFF. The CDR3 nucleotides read TGTGCCAGCAGCTTAGTTAGTCTTATTAACAGCGGGGAGCTGTTTTTT. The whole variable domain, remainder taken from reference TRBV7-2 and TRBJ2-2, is GAGVSQSPSNKVTEKGKDVELRCDPISGHTALYWYRQSLGQGLEFLIYFQGNSAPDKSGLPSDRFSAERTGGSVSTLTIQRTQQEDSAVYLCASSLVSLINSGELFFGEGSRLTVL.